This T cell receptor (beta chain) was identified during a study of OX40 agonist ivuxolimab in advanced cancers. Study summary: Ivuxolimab doses were 0.01, 0.1, 0.3, 1.5, 3 or 10 mg/kg every 2 weeks. Among those enrolled, mean age was 60 years (range about 23 to 79) and 75% to 85% were male.

The CDR3 is 16 residues long. Unmatched junction bases numbered 4, after V lost 0 bases and J lost 0 bases. Per germline, CDR1 SGHRS and CDR2 YFSETQ. The repertoire was sequenced with immunoSEQ multiplex PCR; TCRdb's copy has only in-frame clones and lacks some. The sample shows 76,000 or so clones, 70% to 90% of them seen only once. The sequence came from an adult with an advanced solid tumor such as melanoma, head and neck, liver or kidney cancer. The chain couples TRBV5-1 to TRBJ1-1; 8 bases align to TRBD1. The sequenced sample was CD4+ or CD8+ T cells sorted from blood, obtained in a trial of the OX40 agonist ivuxolimab. The CDR3 reads CASSLAGTGMNTEAFF. CDR3 nucleotides: TGCGCCAGCAGCTTGGCTGGGACAGGAATGAACACTGAAGCTTTCTTT.